These 32 T cell receptor beta chains share one sample of origin, sequenced in a study of blood T cell repertoires in COVID-19. Profiled with immunoSEQ multiplex PCR; TCRdb holds only in-frame clones, not every one. The table lists about 180,000 clones, around 80% of them singletons. The sequenced sample consisted of peripheral blood. These TCRs come from a woman older than 75 with COVID-19, enrolled during active disease.

The rearrangement links TRBV4-3 to TRBJ2-6; D possibly corresponds to TRBD2 (6 bases). V was shortened by 2 bases and J by 2 bases, with 16 bases between the two germline ends. The CDR3 has 18 amino acids. Germline CDR1 reads LGHNA; CDR2 reads YSLEER. Written as DNA, the CDR3 is TGCGCCAGCAGCCAATCTCCCGGGACTTTCACTGGGGCCAACGTCCTGACTTTC. It is translated as CASSQSPGTFTGANVLTF.

The V gene is TRBV4-1, the J gene TRBJ2-7, with D possibly being TRBD1 (6 bases). Germline CDR1 MGHRA, CDR2 YSYEKL. Trimming removed 4 bases at V and 1 base at J, with 8 bases between. The CDR3 contains 13 residues. The CDR3 nucleotides read TGCGCCAGCAGCCTAGGACAGTCCTACGAGCAGTACTTC. Residues: CASSLGQSYEQYF.

V usage is TRBV5-6 and J usage is TRBJ1-1; 7 nucleotides match TRBD1. This CDR3 has 16 residues. Trimming cost V 4 bases and J 2 bases; bases outside gene matches: 11. Germline V gives CDR1 SGHDT, CDR2 YYEEEE. The CDR3 bases are TGTGCCAGCAGCACGTGGGGGGACAGCCTCAACACTGAAGCTTTCTTT. It is translated as CASSTWGDSLNTEAFF. Looking up the rest from reference TRBV5-6 and TRBJ1-1 gives the full variable domain: DAGVTQSPTHLIKTRGQQVTLRCSPKSGHDTVSWYQQALGQGPQFIFQYYEEEERQRGNFPDRFSGHQFPNYSSELNVNALLLGDSALYLCASSTWGDSLNTEAFFGQGTRLTVV.

The chain combines TRBV2 with TRBJ2-1; 16 bases agree with TRBD2. V dropped 4 bases and J dropped 2; count of bases not matched to a gene: 8. In germline, CDR1 is SNHLY, CDR2 FYNNEI. This CDR3 has 19 residues. The DNA of the CDR3 is TGTGCCAGCAGTGGAGTCCCGGGACTAGCGGGGGGGGCCTACAATGAGCAGTTCTTC. Protein product: CASSGVPGLAGGAYNEQFF. Full variable domain (outside the CDR3, taken from reference TRBV2 and TRBJ2-1): EPEVTQTPSHQVTQMGQEVILRCVPISNHLYFYWYRQILGQKVEFLVSFYNNEISEKSEIFDDQFSVERPDGSNFTLKIRSTKLEDSAMYFCASSGVPGLAGGAYNEQFFGPGTRLTVL.

This chain joins TRBV12-3 or TRBV12-4 and TRBJ1-1, with 9 bases aligning to TRBD1. V trimming: 7 bases; J trimming: 11 bases; junction bases outside the gene matches: 11. This CDR3 is built from 13 residues. The CDR3 coding sequence is TGTGCCAGCATCAACAGGGGGCCCATAGTGGCTTTCTTT. Protein product: CASINRGPIVAFF.

This chain joins TRBV20-1 and TRBJ1-1; D is uncertain. V was trimmed by 3 bases and J by 4 bases, leaving 15 bases between them. The CDR3 covers 14 residues. CDR1 DFQATT and CDR2 SNEGSKA come from the germline V gene (reference sequence). Written as DNA, the CDR3 is TGCAGTGCTAGTGTCGCGGGGAGCGTCACTGAAGCTTTCTTT. Translation gives CSASVAGSVTEAFF.

The chain's CDR3 is CASSLTVYYYNEQFF. CDR3 DNA: TGTGCCAGCAGCTTAACCGTCTACTACTACAATGAGCAGTTCTTC. This chain connects TRBV7-2 to TRBJ2-1; D is ambiguous. Germline V gives CDR1 SGHTA, CDR2 FQGNSA. The V end lost 2 bases, the J end lost 3 bases, and 11 bases lay between the germline ends. The CDR3 length is 15 residues.

This clone was seen a few times. The genes are TRBV12-3 or TRBV12-4 and TRBJ1-5, with D uncertain. The V and J ends lost 5 bases and 7 bases respectively, with 9 bases between them. The CDR3 spans 12 residues. The CDR3 region is CASSRTFQPQHF. CDR3 nucleotide sequence: TGTGCCAGCAGTCGGACTTTCCAGCCCCAGCATTTT.

This rearrangement joins TRBV5-1 to TRBJ2-5, with no clear D. The CDR3 consists of 14 residues. The ends were cut back, 0 bases at V and 4 bases at J, with 10 bases in the middle. Germline V lookup: CDR1 SGHRS, CDR2 YFSETQ. The CDR3 protein is CASSLGQPGETQYF. The DNA of the CDR3 is TGCGCCAGCAGCTTGGGCCAACCCGGAGAGACCCAGTACTTC.

The V gene is TRBV19, the J gene TRBJ2-3; D might be TRBD1 (5 bases). Germline V gives CDR1 LNHDA, CDR2 SQIVND (reference sequence). The length of the CDR3 is 16 residues. Trimming took off 4 bases at V and 2 bases at J, with 16 bases between the two ends. CDR3 sequence (DNA): TGTGCCAGTAGTACCCCACGACAGACATCCACAGATACGCAGTATTTT. As protein: CASSTPRQTSTDTQYF.

Comments on this clone: This sample includes further DNA sequences coding for the same CDR3. The chain recombines TRBV7-6 with TRBJ2-7; 9 bases align to TRBD1. Per the germline V gene, CDR1 is SGHVS and CDR2 is FNYEAQ. Trimming took 1 base from V and 4 from J; bases not matched to a gene: 2. CDR3 size: 14 residues. DNA for the CDR3: TGTGCCAGCAGCTTAGAGGACAGGGGTTACGAGCAGTACTTC. It codes for CASSLEDRGYEQYF.

V gene TRBV28 combines with J gene TRBJ1-2; weak D call: TRBD1 (6 bases). This CDR3 has 13 residues. Germline lookup yields CDR1 MDHEN and CDR2 SYDVKM. The V end lost 3 bases, the J end lost 4 bases, and 9 bases lay between the germline ends. CDR3 nucleotide sequence: TGTGCCAGCAGTTTTTCAGGGGCCTATGGCTACACCTTC. Its translation is CASSFSGAYGYTF.

V gene TRBV10-3 combines with J gene TRBJ2-7; TRBD1 agrees at 7 bases. The CDR3 has 15 amino acids. CDR1 is ENHRY and CDR2 is SYGVKD in the germline V gene. J lost 2 bases, V lost 4 bases, and 8 bases had no gene match. CDR3 nucleotide sequence: TGTGCCATCAGTGGTTCAGGGACAGATCCCTACGAGCAGTACTTC. It encodes CAISGSGTDPYEQYF.

V and J are TRBV6-5 and TRBJ1-2; D not resolved. The V gene lost 6 bases and the J gene lost 0 bases, with 14 bases spanning the gap. The germline V gene encodes CDR1 MNHEY and CDR2 SVGAGI. The CDR3 is 15 amino acids. The CDR3: CASRRLRDTNYGYTF. In DNA form, the CDR3 reads TGTGCCAGCAGGCGCCTACGGGATACTAACTATGGCTACACCTTC.

CDR3 residues: CASSIDRQVNQPQHF. For the CDR3, the DNA is TGTGCCAGTAGTATAGATCGTCAGGTCAATCAGCCCCAGCATTTT. The chain links TRBV19 to TRBJ1-5; D not resolved. The CDR3 totals 15 residues. The V gene's germline CDR1 is LNHDA and CDR2 SQIVND (reference sequence). V was trimmed by 0 bases and J by 3 bases, leaving 9 bases between them.

The V call is TRBV5-4, the J call TRBJ2-5; 11 bases are a match to TRBD2. V shed 2 bases and J 2 bases; nucleotides not matched to a gene: 5. The CDR3 is 16 residues long. Germline assignment: CDR1 SGHNT and CDR2 YYREEE (reference sequence). The CDR3 DNA is TGTGCCAGCAGCTTAGAACTAGCGGGGGCACAAGAGACCCAGTACTTC. Its translation is CASSLELAGAQETQYF.

The chain uses TRBV11-1 and TRBJ2-7; TRBD1 might be the D (6 bases). The V and J ends lost 3 bases and 2 bases respectively, with 8 bases between them. The CDR3 extends over 13 amino acids. CDR1 is SGHAT, CDR2 FQDESV, per germline (reference sequence). The CDR3 DNA reads as TGTGCCAGCAGCTTCTACAGGGCCTACGAGCAGTACTTC. This codes for CASSFYRAYEQYF.

With respect to this clone: Other DNA sequences from this sample encode an identical CDR3 as well. The V gene is TRBV18, the J gene TRBJ1-1; D possibly corresponds to TRBD1 (5 bases). V shed 6 bases and J shed 1 base, with 9 bases lying between them. This CDR3 spans 13 amino acids. Germline V lookup: CDR1 KGHSH, CDR2 LQKENI. The CDR3, as DNA: TGTGCCAGCTCCCTCGACAGGAACACTGAAGCTTTCTTT. Its translation: CASSLDRNTEAFF.

The chain uses TRBV4-1 and TRBJ1-4; 7 positions agree with TRBD1. V lost 4 bases to trimming and J lost 0 bases; unmatched junction nucleotides: 5. CDR3 length: 16 residues. Germline CDR1 reads MGHRA; CDR2 reads YSYEKL. CDR3 amino acids: CASSLRTGPTNEKLFF. CDR3 DNA: TGCGCCAGCAGCCTCCGGACAGGCCCAACTAATGAAAAACTGTTTTTT.

This chain connects TRBV15 to TRBJ2-3; 11 bases map to TRBD2. V lost 0 bases to trimming and J lost 15 bases; unmatched junction nucleotides: 5. The germline V gene has CDR1 LNHNV and CDR2 YYDKDF (reference sequence). The CDR3 sequence is 13 residues long. The CDR3 nucleotides are TGTGCCACCAGCAGAGATCCCACTAGCGGGAGTTATTTT. It yields the protein CATSRDPTSGSYF.

V gene TRBV29-1 combines with J gene TRBJ2-3, with 11 bases aligning to TRBD2. Trimming cost V 7 bases and J 3 bases; bases outside gene matches: 12. CDR1 SQVTM and CDR2 ANQGSEA come from the germline V gene. The CDR3 has 16 residues. The CDR3 sequence is CSARGILAGATDTQYF. The CDR3 nucleotides read TGCAGCGCACGCGGGATACTAGCGGGAGCGACAGATACGCAGTATTTT.

This chain connects TRBV6-5 to TRBJ1-4; 7 bases align to TRBD1. The CDR3 has 13 residues. The V and J ends lost 10 bases and 3 bases, in that order; junction bases with no gene match: 5. Germline values: CDR1 MNHEY, CDR2 SVGAGI. This chain's CDR3 is CAIPGQPNEKLFF. The CDR3 DNA reads TGTGCCATTCCGGGACAGCCTAATGAAAAACTGTTTTTT.

This sequence joins TRBV4-3 and TRBJ2-2; 7 bases agree with TRBD2. The germline gives CDR1 LGHNA, CDR2 YSLEER. This CDR3 spans 16 amino acids. The V gene end was trimmed by 2 bases and the J gene end by 3 bases; junction bases not matched to a gene: 6. For the CDR3, the DNA is TGCGCCAGCAGCCAACACGGGGGGTCGGACACCGGGGAGCTGTTTTTT. It translates to CASSQHGGSDTGELFF.

The gene calls are TRBV19 and TRBJ1-5, with D unresolved. Trimming took 5 bases from V and 1 from J, leaving 21 bases between them. The CDR3 has 18 residues. CDR1 is LNHDA, CDR2 SQIVND, per germline (reference sequence). In DNA, the CDR3 is TGTGCCAGTAGTCAACGGCCACAGTCGGGGTGGAGCAATCAGCCCCAGCATTTT. Protein product: CASSQRPQSGWSNQPQHF.

J is TRBJ1-2 and V is TRBV4-1; TRBD1 is a possible D gene (5 bases). The CDR3 runs to 17 residues. Trimming removed 2 bases at V and 6 bases at J, with 22 bases between. The germline V gene encodes CDR1 MGHRA and CDR2 YSYEKL. The CDR3 region has the DNA TGCGCCAGCAGCCAACCGCTGGGCATGGGGTTGGGGCATGGCTACACCTTC. Its protein product is CASSQPLGMGLGHGYTF.

A few counts support this clone. V usage is TRBV7-2 and J usage is TRBJ2-7; 8 positions match TRBD1. Germline V gene sequence: CDR1 SGHTA, CDR2 FQGNSA. The ends lost 1 base at V and 1 base at J; junction bases unmatched: 0. The CDR3 is 14 residues long. CDR3 loop: CASSLGTGSYEQYF. The CDR3 nucleotides are TGTGCCAGCAGCTTAGGGACAGGGTCCTACGAGCAGTACTTC.

The V and J genes are TRBV6-5 and TRBJ2-2; 7 nucleotides agree with TRBD1. Germline CDR1 MNHEY, CDR2 SVGAGI. The length of the CDR3 is 12 residues. V gave up 6 bases and J gave up 13 bases; unmatched junction bases: 8. The CDR3 nucleotides read TGTGCCAGCAGCCCCAGGGGGTACGGGCTGTTTTTT. Its translation is CASSPRGYGLFF.

This clone was seen more than once but under ten times. The V and J genes are TRBV7-9 and TRBJ1-6; D not resolved. CDR3 length: 16 amino acids. Germline V gene lookup returns CDR1 SEHNR and CDR2 FQNEAQ (reference sequence). With 1 base removed from V and 3 bases from J, the gap between germline ends came to 10 bases. The chain's CDR3 is CASSLVQPVYNSPLHF. CDR3 nucleotides: TGTGCCAGCAGCTTAGTACAGCCGGTCTATAATTCACCCCTCCACTTT.

The chain joins TRBV6-5 to TRBJ1-5; 7 positions agree with TRBD1. This CDR3 is built from 14 residues. The trim removed 4 bases at V and 9 bases at J, leaving 9 bases unmatched. Germline values: CDR1 MNHEY, CDR2 SVGAGI. The CDR3 loop reads CASSFPTGPGPQHF. CDR3 nucleotides: TGTGCCAGCAGTTTTCCGACAGGGCCTGGGCCCCAGCATTTT.

In its sample, this clone was seen a few times. CDR3 protein: CASSLTPAGQFF. CDR3 nucleotide sequence: TGTGCCAGCAGCTTAACTCCTGCGGGGCAGTTCTTC. V usage is TRBV7-9 and J usage is TRBJ2-1, with D perhaps TRBD2 (5 bases). Germline V gene lookup returns CDR1 SEHNR and CDR2 FQNEAQ (reference sequence). The V end lost 2 bases, the J end lost 12 bases, and 11 bases lay between the germline ends. CDR3 length: 12 residues. Full variable domain (missing parts from reference TRBV7-9 and TRBJ2-1): DTGVSQNPRHKITKRGQNVTFRCDPISEHNRLYWYRQTLGQGPEFLTYFQNEAQLEKSRLLSDRFSAERPKGSFSTLEIQRTEQGDSAMYLCASSLTPAGQFFGPGTRLTVL.

A few counts support this clone. The rearrangement joins TRBV5-1 to TRBJ2-2; 7 bases fit TRBD2. The length of the CDR3 is 15 residues. Germline loops: CDR1 SGHRS, CDR2 YFSETQ. The V and J ends lost 2 bases and 4 bases, in that order; junction bases with no gene match: 5. The CDR3 DNA follows: TGCGCCAGCAGCTTTCGGGGGGAGAGCACCGGGGAGCTGTTTTTT. It specifies CASSFRGESTGELFF.

The chain has TRBV7-9 and TRBJ2-1; TRBD2 aligns across 11 bases. J gave up 6 bases and V 5 bases, and 9 bases lay outside the gene matches. Germline CDR1 SEHNR, CDR2 FQNEAQ (reference sequence). This CDR3 is built from 16 residues. CDR3 nucleotides: TGTGCCAGCAGCCTAAACAGCGGGACTAGCGGCAATGAGCAGTTCTTC. Its protein product is CASSLNSGTSGNEQFF.